These 11 T cell receptor beta chains share one sample of origin, sequenced in a study of human T cells and chemical hapten exposure. Time point specified: patch test 3, about 24 weeks after DPC sensitization. Treatment in this sample: therapeutic diphenylcyclopropenone sensitization with weekly scalp DPC. MiXCR, run by TCRdb on the RACE reads, gives a single entry per CDR3 protein. The sample has some 64,000 distinct CDR3 sequences, about 10% seen once; the top ten hold about 2%. The material sequenced was whole blood, taken in connection with sensitization to the hapten diphenylcyclopropenone (DPC). The receptors stem from a woman in her twenties or thirties with alopecia areata. Some clones in this sample may be carry-over from other donors' samples.

The rearrangement uses TRBV6-1 and TRBJ1-1, with D unclear. The CDR3 spans 12 residues. Germline V CDR1 and CDR2: MNHNS, SASEGT. With 5 bases removed from V and 2 bases from J, the gap between germline ends came to 6 bases. CDR3 amino acids: CASSRSNTEAFF. The DNA of the CDR3 is TGTGCCAGCAGTAGGAGCAACACTGAAGCTTTCTTT.

V and J are TRBV5-1 and TRBJ2-1, with 11 bases matching TRBD2. This CDR3 is built from 19 residues. Germline trimming cut 0 bases from V and 2 bases from J; bases unmatched to any gene: 10. Looked up from germline, CDR1 is SGHRS and CDR2 is YFSETQ. The CDR3 nucleotides are TGCGCCAGCAGCTTGGGGTTAGCGGGAGGGCCGCCAACCTACAATGAGCAGTTCTTC. This sequence encodes CASSLGLAGGPPTYNEQFF.

The V and J genes are TRBV7-2 and TRBJ2-3; 10 bases agree with TRBD2. The junction had 5 bases not matched to a gene; V was cut back by 5 bases and J by 3 bases. The CDR3 totals 15 residues. CDR1 is SGHTA and CDR2 is FQGNSA in the germline V gene. Here the CDR3 DNA reads TGTGCCAGCAGCCCAGGAGCGGGGGGGACAGATACGCAGTATTTT. Protein sequence: CASSPGAGGTDTQYF.

The V and J genes are TRBV7-3 and TRBJ2-1; 7 nucleotides agree with TRBD2. After removal of 0 bases from V and 5 bases from J, the junction contained 4 bases not matched to a gene. The CDR3 sequence is 15 residues long. Germline V gene lookup returns CDR1 SGHTA and CDR2 FQGTGA. The CDR3 DNA is TGTGCCAGCAGCTTAACCCCTAGCGGCCACAATGAGCAGTTCTTC. Its protein product is CASSLTPSGHNEQFF.

This clonotype was counted only a few times. The rearrangement uses TRBV20-1 and TRBJ1-1, with 7 nucleotides matching TRBD1. CDR1 is DFQATT and CDR2 is SNEGSKA in the germline V gene (reference sequence). J was trimmed by 0 bases and V by 1 base; bases with no gene match: 5. The CDR3 contains 15 residues. The CDR3 DNA reads as TGCAGTGCTAGAGTCCCGACAGGGATGAACACTGAAGCTTTCTTT. This gives the protein CSARVPTGMNTEAFF.

The chain joins TRBV7-9 to TRBJ1-1, with D possibly TRBD1 on 6 matching bases. The CDR3 spans 13 residues. Trimming took off 6 bases at V and 8 bases at J, with 16 bases between the two ends. Germline V CDR1 and CDR2: SEHNR, FQNEAQ (reference sequence). CDR3 in amino acids: CASSSISGTEAFF. The CDR3 nucleotides read TGTGCCAGCAGTTCGATCTCCGGGACAGAAGCTTTCTTT.

A few counts support this clonotype. The J gene is TRBJ2-5, the V gene TRBV11-2; 8 bases map to TRBD1. This CDR3 has 16 amino acids. Unmatched junction bases numbered 7, after V lost 0 bases and J lost 4 bases. Germline V lookup: CDR1 SGHAT, CDR2 FQNNGV. CDR3 sequence: CASSLDSRTGRETQYF. The CDR3 DNA follows: TGTGCCAGCAGCTTAGATTCCCGGACAGGGCGAGAGACCCAGTACTTC.

The rearrangement uses TRBV6-2 or TRBV6-3 and TRBJ1-1; D is possibly TRBD1 (6 bases). The CDR3 sequence is 13 residues long. Germline CDR1 is MNHEY and CDR2 is SVGEGT. Trimming took 11 bases from V and 3 from J, leaving 16 bases between them. The DNA for the CDR3 is TGTGCCGTGCGGGGGCGAGTGCACACTGAAGCTTTCTTT. Translation gives CAVRGRVHTEAFF.

This clonotype was recorded at least ten times. The rearrangement joins TRBV7-2 to TRBJ2-3; no clear D. The CDR3 has 15 amino acids. Per germline, CDR1 SGHTA and CDR2 FQGNSA. V lost 4 bases to trimming and J lost 6 bases, with 17 bases between them. The CDR3 protein is CASSSTAGSSDTQYF. The CDR3 region has the DNA TGTGCCAGCAGCTCCACCGCCGGCTCTTCGGATACGCAGTATTTT.

This clonotype occurred many times. The rearrangement uses TRBV11-2 and TRBJ2-7; TRBD1 matches 8 bases. The CDR3 covers 15 residues. Per the germline V gene, CDR1 is SGHAT and CDR2 is FQNNGV. Losses at the gene ends were 1 base for V and 6 bases for J; bases not matched to a gene: 8. CDR3 loop: CASSLVPQGASEQYF. The CDR3 DNA reads TGTGCCAGCAGCTTAGTTCCGCAGGGGGCCTCCGAGCAGTACTTC. Combining the CDR3 with reference TRBV11-2 and TRBJ2-7 gives the whole variable domain EAGVAQSPRYKIIEKRQSVAFWCNPISGHATLYWYQQILGQGPKLLIQFQNNGVVDDSQLPKDRFSAERLKGVDSTLKIQPAKLEDSAVYLCASSLVPQGASEQYFGPGTRLTVT.

The sample holds many counts of this clonotype. J is TRBJ2-7 and V is TRBV13; 8 bases match TRBD1. The CDR3 is 13 amino acids. Germline V gene sequence: CDR1 PRHDT, CDR2 FYEKMQ (reference sequence). J gave up 3 bases and V 4 bases, and 2 bases lay outside the gene matches. The CDR3 protein is CASSYGQGYEQYF. The CDR3 bases are TGTGCCAGCAGCTACGGACAGGGCTACGAGCAGTACTTC.